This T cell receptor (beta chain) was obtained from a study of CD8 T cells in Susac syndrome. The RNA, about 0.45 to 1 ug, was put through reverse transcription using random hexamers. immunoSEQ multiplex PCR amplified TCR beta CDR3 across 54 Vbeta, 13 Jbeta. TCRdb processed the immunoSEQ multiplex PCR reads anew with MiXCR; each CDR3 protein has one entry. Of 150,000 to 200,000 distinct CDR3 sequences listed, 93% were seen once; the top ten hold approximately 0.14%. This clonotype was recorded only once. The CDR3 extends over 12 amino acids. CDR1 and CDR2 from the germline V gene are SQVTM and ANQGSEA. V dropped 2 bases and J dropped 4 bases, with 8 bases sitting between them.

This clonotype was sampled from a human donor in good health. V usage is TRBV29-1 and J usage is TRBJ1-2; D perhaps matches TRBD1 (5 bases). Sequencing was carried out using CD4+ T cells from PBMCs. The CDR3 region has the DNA TGCAGCGTTGAACGGGGGACCTATGGCTACACCTTC. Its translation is CSVERGTYGYTF.